These T cell receptor beta chains were read from a single sample in a study of blood T cell repertoires in COVID-19. Sequenced by immunoSEQ multiplex PCR; TCRdb stores in-frame clones only, minus some. The sample consists of a few hundred thousand clones, about four fifths of them appearing once. Sequencing input: peripheral blood. These receptors came from a human donor with acute or convalescent COVID-19. The donor label of this sample is uncertain. Each CDR3 is given with its conserved first and last residue. D genes are given only for firm matches. Size is omitted from some rows. Given values are once, few, many or a class for expanded clones.

clone size: .; D gene: TRBD1; V gene: TRBV29-1; J gene: TRBJ2-5; CDR3 protein: CSVRPGTAKYF; CDR3 DNA: TGCAGCGTCAGACCAGGGACAGCTAAGTACTTC
clone size: .; D gene: .; V gene: TRBV19; J gene: TRBJ1-1; CDR3 protein: CASSGRGKGFEAYEAFF; CDR3 DNA: TGTGCCAGTAGCGGGAGGGGGAAGGGGTTCGAGGCATATGAAGCTTTCTTT
clone size: .; D gene: TRBD2; V gene: TRBV30; J gene: TRBJ2-1; CDR3 protein: CAWSFLGGDEQFF; CDR3 DNA: TGTGCCTGGAGTTTCCTCGGGGGGGATGAGCAGTTCTTC
clone size: .; D gene: .; V gene: TRBV19; J gene: TRBJ1-1; CDR3 protein: CASSIGPGRNTEAFF; CDR3 DNA: TGTGCCAGTAGTATAGGACCGGGGAGGAACACTGAAGCTTTCTTT
clone size: .; D gene: TRBD2; V gene: TRBV4-1; J gene: TRBJ2-1; CDR3 protein: CASSRGGGAQSSYNEQFF; CDR3 DNA: TGCGCCAGCAGCCGGGGCGGGGGGGCCCAAAGCTCCTACAATGAGCAGTTCTTC
clone size: .; D gene: .; V gene: TRBV11-2; J gene: TRBJ1-3; CDR3 protein: CASSLVGRLSSGNTIYF; CDR3 DNA: TGTGCCAGCAGCTTAGTCGGCAGGTTATCCTCTGGAAACACCATATATTTT
clone size: .; D gene: TRBD1; V gene: TRBV7-9; J gene: TRBJ2-3; CDR3 protein: CASSLGDRTSTDTQYF; CDR3 DNA: TGTGCCAGCAGCTTAGGGGACAGGACCAGCACAGATACGCAGTATTTT
clone size: .; D gene: .; V gene: TRBV7-9; J gene: TRBJ2-1; CDR3 protein: CASSFGPNEQFF; CDR3 DNA: TGTGCCAGCAGCTTCGGTCCCAATGAGCAGTTCTTC
clone size: .; D gene: TRBD1; V gene: TRBV2; J gene: TRBJ2-3; CDR3 protein: CASSRDRGADTQYF; CDR3 DNA: TGTGCCAGCAGCCGGGACAGGGGAGCAGATACGCAGTATTTT
clone size: few; D gene: TRBD1; V gene: TRBV28; J gene: TRBJ1-5; CDR3 protein: CASILGVTGGGGQPQHF; CDR3 DNA: TGTGCCAGCATCCTTGGGGTTACAGGGGGAGGGGGTCAGCCCCAGCATTTT
clone size: .; D gene: TRBD2; V gene: TRBV11-2; J gene: TRBJ2-1; CDR3 protein: CASTFLNWREGRGEQFF; CDR3 DNA: TGTGCCAGCACCTTCTTGAACTGGCGGGAGGGCCGGGGAGAGCAGTTCTTC
clone size: few; D gene: TRBD2; V gene: TRBV5-4; J gene: TRBJ2-1; CDR3 protein: CASSPGVTGGFREQFF; CDR3 DNA: TGTGCCAGCAGCCCCGGGGTAACGGGGGGGTTTCGTGAGCAGTTCTTC
clone size: .; D gene: .; V gene: TRBV18; J gene: TRBJ2-3; CDR3 protein: CASSPGSTSTDTQYF; CDR3 DNA: TGTGCCAGCTCACCAGGGAGTACCTCTACAGATACGCAGTATTTT
clone size: .; D gene: .; V gene: TRBV5-1; J gene: TRBJ2-1; CDR3 protein: CASSFPRDTSYNEQFF; CDR3 DNA: TGCGCCAGCAGCTTCCCCAGGGATACCTCCTACAATGAGCAGTTCTTC
clone size: .; D gene: TRBD1; V gene: TRBV18; J gene: TRBJ1-5; CDR3 protein: CASSPNYRGTGNQPQHF; CDR3 DNA: TGTGCCAGCTCACCAAACTACAGGGGAACGGGCAATCAGCCCCAGCATTTT
clone size: .; D gene: .; V gene: TRBV11-2; J gene: TRBJ1-1; CDR3 protein: CASSPHKTGRAFF; CDR3 DNA: TGTGCCAGCAGCCCCCACAAAACAGGGAGAGCTTTCTTT
clone size: once; D gene: TRBD1; V gene: TRBV5-1; J gene: TRBJ1-2; CDR3 protein: CASSLVQGATYGYTF; CDR3 DNA: TGCGCCAGCAGCTTAGTACAGGGGGCGACCTATGGCTACACCTTC
clone size: .; D gene: .; V gene: TRBV6-5; J gene: TRBJ1-5; CDR3 protein: CASSYSKGNQPQHF; CDR3 DNA: TGTGCCAGCAGTTACTCTAAGGGGAATCAGCCCCAGCATTTT
clone size: once; D gene: TRBD1; V gene: TRBV12-3/TRBV12-4; J gene: TRBJ2-1; CDR3 protein: CASRGQGWGEQFF; CDR3 DNA: TGTGCCAGCAGGGGACAGGGGTGGGGTGAGCAGTTCTTC
clone size: .; D gene: .; V gene: TRBV7-2; J gene: TRBJ2-7; CDR3 protein: CASSLSTGPSSYEQYF; CDR3 DNA: TGTGCCAGCAGCTTGAGTACAGGTCCTAGCTCCTACGAGCAGTACTTC
clone size: .; D gene: TRBD1; V gene: TRBV13; J gene: TRBJ2-7; CDR3 protein: CASSLSGTGSYEQYF; CDR3 DNA: TGTGCCAGCAGCTTATCCGGGACAGGGAGCTACGAGCAGTACTTC
clone size: few; D gene: TRBD1; V gene: TRBV27; J gene: TRBJ1-5; CDR3 protein: CASRPGTVNNQPQHF; CDR3 DNA: TGTGCCAGCAGGCCCGGGACAGTTAACAATCAGCCCCAGCATTTT
clone size: .; D gene: .; V gene: TRBV2; J gene: TRBJ2-3; CDR3 protein: CASRAGILSNTDTQYF; CDR3 DNA: TGTGCCAGCAGGGCCGGGATACTATCTAACACAGATACGCAGTATTTT
clone size: .; D gene: TRBD2; V gene: TRBV5-5; J gene: TRBJ2-3; CDR3 protein: CASSLGPSGGPTDTQYF; CDR3 DNA: TGTGCCAGCAGCTTGGGGCCTAGCGGGGGCCCCACAGATACGCAGTATTTT
clone size: once; D gene: .; V gene: TRBV6-1; J gene: TRBJ1-2; CDR3 protein: CASSEINRSYGYTF; CDR3 DNA: TGTGCCAGCAGTGAAATAAACAGGAGCTATGGCTACACCTTC